Described below is a single T cell receptor (beta chain) sequence and its context. Per the authors' pipeline: Reference gene primer amplification gave estimated nucleated cell counts. Clones were read by immunoSEQ multiplex PCR, and TCRdb kept only the in-frame ones, dropping some. V and J calls and clone size are as listed in that table; D and trimming were resolved from the DNA. The data contain 400,000 to 450,000 clones, 89% of them singletons. Per the germline V gene, CDR1 is LGHNA and CDR2 is YSLEER. This CDR3 is built from 14 residues. Trimming stripped 4 bases from V and 0 bases from J, with 9 bases between. These data come from a study of blood T cell repertoires in COVID-19. For the study at large: COVID-19 samples, acute and convalescent, were from the United States, Italy and Spain.

The chain is built from TRBV4-3 and TRBJ1-1; D might be TRBD1 (5 bases). Sequenced material: peripheral blood. This receptor was identified in a woman between 40 and 50 years old with COVID-19, enrolled during active disease. CDR3 sequence: CASSPRGVNTEAFF. The CDR3 DNA is TGCGCCAGCAGCCCCCGGGGGGTGAACACTGAAGCTTTCTTT.